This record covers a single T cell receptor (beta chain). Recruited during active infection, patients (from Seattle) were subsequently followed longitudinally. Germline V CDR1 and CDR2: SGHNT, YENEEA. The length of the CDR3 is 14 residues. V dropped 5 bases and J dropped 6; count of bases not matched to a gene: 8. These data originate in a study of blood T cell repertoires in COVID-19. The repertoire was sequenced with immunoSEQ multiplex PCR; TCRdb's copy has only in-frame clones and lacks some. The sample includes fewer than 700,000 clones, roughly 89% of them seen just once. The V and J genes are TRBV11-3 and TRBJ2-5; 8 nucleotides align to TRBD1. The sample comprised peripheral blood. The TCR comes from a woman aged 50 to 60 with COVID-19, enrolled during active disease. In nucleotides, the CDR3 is TGTGCCAGCAGCCCTAGGACAGGGATGAAGACCCAGTACTTC. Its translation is CASSPRTGMKTQYF.